One and the same sample provided the 27 T cell receptor beta chains below, sequenced in a study of OX40 agonist ivuxolimab in advanced cancers. Profiled with immunoSEQ multiplex PCR; TCRdb holds only in-frame clones, not every one. The data contain about 74,000 clones, approximately 88% of them singletons. The specimen comprised CD4+ or CD8+ T cells sorted from blood, sampled in a trial of the OX40 agonist ivuxolimab. The receptors were gathered from an adult with an advanced solid tumor such as melanoma, head and neck, liver or kidney cancer.

This clone has just a few counts. The chain is built from TRBV5-1 and TRBJ1-3, with TRBD1 matching over 7 bases. The CDR3 extends over 18 amino acids. Losses at the gene ends were 4 bases for V and 3 bases for J; bases not matched to a gene: 16. Germline values: CDR1 SGHRS, CDR2 YFSETQ. The CDR3 region has the DNA TGCGCCAGCAGCGCAATTACCCCCGCAGGGGGGAATGGAAACACCATATATTTT. This encodes CASSAITPAGGNGNTIYF. The entire variable domain, with the rest obtained from reference TRBV5-1 and TRBJ1-3, is as follows: KAGVTQTPRYLIKTRGQQVTLSCSPISGHRSVSWYQQTPGQGLQFLFEYFSETQRNKGNFPGRFSGRQFSNSRSEMNVSTLELGDSALYLCASSAITPAGGNGNTIYFGEGSWLTVV.

The chain uses TRBV19 and TRBJ1-5; TRBD1 matches at 9 bases. This CDR3 has 15 amino acids. V lost 7 bases, J lost 2 bases, and 6 bases stayed unmatched. CDR1 is LNHDA, CDR2 SQIVND, per germline (reference sequence). This CDR3 reads CASNTQGAGNQPQHF. In DNA form, the CDR3 reads TGTGCCAGTAACACACAGGGGGCAGGCAATCAGCCCCAGCATTTT. Supplemented by reference TRBV19 and TRBJ1-5, the full variable domain reads DGGITQSPKYLFRKEGQNVTLSCEQNLNHDAMYWYRQDPGQGLRLIYYSQIVNDFQKGDIAEGYSVSREKKESFPLTVTSAQKNPTAFYLCASNTQGAGNQPQHFGDGTRLSIL.

The J gene is TRBJ2-3, the V gene TRBV11-3; D is unclear. The CDR3 loop spans 13 amino acids. From germline, CDR1 is SGHNT and CDR2 YENEEA. Trimming took 1 base from V and 2 from J, leaving 4 bases between them. CDR3 nucleotide sequence: TGTGCCAGCAGCTTAGCCTTCACAGATACGCAGTATTTT. This codes for CASSLAFTDTQYF.

This clone has more than one count but fewer than ten. The chain combines TRBV6-5 with TRBJ2-7; 7 nucleotides match TRBD1. J gave up 2 bases and V 4 bases, and 11 bases lay outside the gene matches. Germline loops: CDR1 MNHEY, CDR2 SVGAGI. The CDR3 runs to 16 residues. The CDR3 region has the DNA TGTGCCAGCAGTTCGATCCTGACAGGGAGCCCCTACGAGCAGTACTTC. It specifies CASSSILTGSPYEQYF.

This clone was observed once. V usage is TRBV7-9 and J usage is TRBJ2-1; TRBD2 aligns across 9 bases. Germline trimming cut 8 bases from V and 6 bases from J; bases unmatched to any gene: 5. Germline V CDR1 and CDR2: SEHNR, FQNEAQ (reference sequence). The CDR3 contains 13 residues. The CDR3: CASGLAGTNEQFF. CDR3 nucleotides: TGTGCCAGCGGTCTAGCGGGAACCAATGAGCAGTTCTTC.

The chain links TRBV4-1 to TRBJ1-2; 9 bases fit TRBD1. Germline V gene sequence: CDR1 MGHRA, CDR2 YSYEKL. This CDR3 is built from 15 residues. V lost 0 bases, J lost 5 bases, and 4 bases stayed unmatched. CDR3 in amino acids: CASSQEGQGEYGYTF. CDR3 DNA: TGCGCCAGCAGCCAAGAGGGACAGGGAGAATATGGCTACACCTTC.

The V call is TRBV6-5, the J call TRBJ2-7, with D possibly TRBD1 on 6 matching bases. Trimming pared 2 bases from V and 1 base from J, leaving 12 bases between. The CDR3 sequence is 15 residues long. CDR1 is MNHEY, CDR2 SVGAGI, per germline. The CDR3 loop is CASSYNRDISYEQYF. Here the CDR3 DNA reads TGTGCCAGCAGTTACAACCGGGACATTTCCTACGAGCAGTACTTC.

A single count supports this clone. J is TRBJ1-1 and V is TRBV2; TRBD1 might be the D (5 bases). Trimming cost V 10 bases and J 11 bases, with 23 bases left between them. This CDR3 has 13 residues. CDR1 and CDR2 (germline): SNHLY, FYNNEI. The CDR3 protein is CATREIPTDMAFF. Here the CDR3 DNA reads TGTGCCACCAGGGAGATTCCGACAGACATGGCTTTCTTT.

The chain recombines TRBV30 with TRBJ2-1, with D perhaps matching TRBD1 or TRBD2 (6 bases each). This CDR3 contains 12 residues. Per germline, CDR1 GTSNPN and CDR2 SVGIG (reference sequence). Deletions cut 3 bases from V and 7 bases from J, with 10 bases between. The CDR3 reads CAWRGGYNEQFF. In nucleotides, the CDR3 is TGTGCCTGGAGAGGGGGGTATAATGAGCAGTTCTTC.

V gene TRBV2 combines with J gene TRBJ1-2; TRBD1 agrees at 9 bases. The V and J ends lost 7 bases and 6 bases, in that order; junction bases with no gene match: 6. Germline assignment: CDR1 SNHLY and CDR2 FYNNEI. The CDR3 has 13 residues. CDR3 DNA: TGTGCCAGCACCAGGACAGGGGTGCATGGCTACACCTTC. This gives the protein CASTRTGVHGYTF.

This sequence joins TRBV28 and TRBJ2-3; tentative D call: TRBD2 (5 bases). CDR1 MDHEN and CDR2 SYDVKM come from the germline V gene. Trimming removed 2 bases from V and 0 bases from J, with 15 bases in between. The CDR3 loop spans 17 amino acids. The CDR3 region is CASSLGGVAASTDTQYF. CDR3 in DNA: TGTGCCAGCAGTTTAGGAGGAGTGGCAGCGAGCACAGATACGCAGTATTTT.

This clone was picked up one time. The CDR3, as DNA: TGCGTCAGTAGACACAGCGGGAGGGGTAGCACAGATACGCAGTATTTT. Translating gives CVSRHSGRGSTDTQYF. V and J are TRBV5-1 and TRBJ2-3; 10 nucleotides agree with TRBD2. This CDR3 has 16 amino acids. The germline V gene encodes CDR1 SGHRS and CDR2 YFSETQ.

The genes are TRBV7-2 and TRBJ1-6; D is undetermined. CDR1 SGHTA and CDR2 FQGNSA come from the germline V gene. V lost 5 bases and J 3 bases, leaving 14 bases between the germline ends. CDR3 length equals 16 residues. The CDR3 DNA sequence: TGTGCCAGCAGCCAACTTCCTATGTACTATAATTCACCCCTCCACTTT. Its translation: CASSQLPMYYNSPLHF.

This rearrangement joins TRBV5-1 to TRBJ2-7; possibly TRBD2 for D (5 bases). Germline V gives CDR1 SGHRS, CDR2 YFSETQ. This CDR3 has 14 amino acids. Trimming removed 4 bases from V and 0 bases from J, with 11 bases in between. The CDR3 coding sequence is TGCGCCAGCAGCCGCGTCGGGATCTCCTACGAGCAGTACTTC. This gives the protein CASSRVGISYEQYF.

The sample holds one count of this clone. The chain combines TRBV10-3 with TRBJ1-5; 10 bases are a match to TRBD1. The trim removed 3 bases at V and 7 bases at J, leaving 3 bases unmatched. Germline assignment: CDR1 ENHRY and CDR2 SYGVKD. The CDR3 is 14 amino acids. The CDR3 DNA follows: TGTGCCATCAGTGATGGACAGGGGGGCCAGCCCCAGCATTTT. Protein: CAISDGQGGQPQHF.

The CDR3 nucleotides are TGCGCCAGCAGCCCGTCGACAGGCAGGTCTGAATGGGACACCGGGGAGCTGTTTTTT. This encodes CASSPSTGRSEWDTGELFF. The rearrangement links TRBV4-3 to TRBJ2-2; tentatively, D is TRBD1 (6 bases). V was pared by 4 bases and J by 3 bases, with 24 bases between. CDR3 length: 19 amino acids. The germline gives CDR1 LGHNA, CDR2 YSLEER.

The V call is TRBV19, the J call TRBJ2-3, with no clear D. The CDR3 is made up of 16 amino acids. V lost 4 bases to trimming and J lost 2 bases, with 16 bases between them. Germline V gives CDR1 LNHDA, CDR2 SQIVND (reference sequence). CDR3 sequence: CASSKNRRSYTDTQYF. The CDR3, as DNA: TGTGCCAGTAGTAAAAACAGAAGAAGTTACACAGATACGCAGTATTTT.

The chain joins TRBV7-2 to TRBJ2-7, with 7 bases that match TRBD2. V shed 0 bases and J 5 bases; nucleotides not matched to a gene: 7. This CDR3 is 15 amino acids long. Germline V gene data show CDR1 as SGHTA and CDR2 as FQGNSA. The CDR3 loop is CASSLAGLVFDEQYF. In DNA, the CDR3 is TGTGCCAGCAGCTTAGCTGGACTAGTTTTCGACGAGCAGTACTTC.

V gene TRBV7-3 combines with J gene TRBJ2-3; 9 bases fit TRBD2. There are 16 residues in the CDR3. From germline, CDR1 is SGHTA and CDR2 FQGTGA. V shed 5 bases and J 7 bases; nucleotides not matched to a gene: 13. In DNA form, the CDR3 reads TGTGCCAGCAGCCTTCGTGGAGCGGGGGGATCACATACGCAGTATTTT. This translates into CASSLRGAGGSHTQYF. Full variable domain (outside the CDR3, taken from reference TRBV7-3 and TRBJ2-3): GAGVSQTPSNKVTEKGKYVELRCDPISGHTALYWYRQSLGQGPEFLIYFQGTGAADDSGLPNDRFFAVRPEGSVSTLKIQRTERGDSAVYLCASSLRGAGGSHTQYFGPGTRLTVL.

This clone was counted a single time. The J gene is TRBJ2-1, the V gene TRBV27; perhaps D is TRBD1 or TRBD2 (5 bases each). The CDR3 runs 14 residues. Germline V lookup: CDR1 MNHEY, CDR2 SMNVEV (reference sequence). Trimming stripped 4 bases from V and 9 bases from J, with 16 bases between. In DNA, the CDR3 is TGTGCCAGCAGTTCGGGACGGCGCGGACTTGAGCAGTTCTTC. It encodes CASSSGRRGLEQFF.

The chain uses TRBV5-8 and TRBJ2-1, with 8 bases aligning to TRBD1. With 3 bases clipped from V and 2 bases from J, the junction kept 4 bases outside the gene matches. Germline loops: CDR1 SGHTS, CDR2 YDEGEE. The CDR3 totals 15 residues. CDR3 nucleotides: TGTGCCAGCAGCTCTGGACAGGGCACCTACAATGAGCAGTTCTTC. It yields the protein CASSSGQGTYNEQFF.

This clone was counted a single time. The chain carries TRBV2 and TRBJ2-5; D not resolved. This CDR3 comprises 14 residues. Trimming shortened V by 1 base and J by 1 base, and 7 bases separated the two germline ends. The germline V gene encodes CDR1 SNHLY and CDR2 FYNNEI. The CDR3 DNA sequence: TGTGCCAGCAGTGAAGAGAACTTCCAAGAGACCCAGTACTTC. This encodes CASSEENFQETQYF.

The chain carries TRBV11-2 and TRBJ1-2; 8 bases fit TRBD1. V trimming: 5 bases; J trimming: 6 bases; junction bases outside the gene matches: 8. This CDR3 region has 14 residues. CDR1 is SGHAT and CDR2 is FQNNGV in the germline V gene. The CDR3 here is CASSRGQGGHGYTF. CDR3 coding DNA: TGTGCCAGCAGCCGCGGACAGGGAGGACATGGCTACACCTTC. Full variable domain (missing parts from reference TRBV11-2 and TRBJ1-2): EAGVAQSPRYKIIEKRQSVAFWCNPISGHATLYWYQQILGQGPKLLIQFQNNGVVDDSQLPKDRFSAERLKGVDSTLKIQPAKLEDSAVYLCASSRGQGGHGYTFGSGTRLTVV.

A single count supports this clone. The gene calls are TRBV2 and TRBJ1-2; 7 bases are shared with TRBD1. V dropped 5 bases and J dropped 8; count of bases not matched to a gene: 8. Per the germline V gene, CDR1 is SNHLY and CDR2 is FYNNEI. The CDR3 runs 13 residues. The CDR3 protein is CASSQQNRGGYTF. CDR3 in DNA: TGTGCCAGCAGTCAACAGAACAGGGGCGGCTACACCTTC.

This clone was observed a single time. The gene calls are TRBV5-4 and TRBJ2-7, with D possibly TRBD1 on 6 matching bases. The CDR3 extends over 13 amino acids. The V end lost 0 bases, the J end lost 6 bases, and 10 bases lay between the germline ends. Looked up from germline, CDR1 is SGHNT and CDR2 is YYREEE (reference sequence). The CDR3 spells CASSLDRVSEQYF. DNA of the CDR3: TGTGCCAGCAGCTTGGACAGGGTGAGCGAGCAGTACTTC.

Only one count was recorded for this clone. V and J are TRBV28 and TRBJ1-6, with D possibly being TRBD1 (6 bases). The CDR3 consists of 15 residues. From germline, CDR1 is MDHEN and CDR2 SYDVKM. Trimming left V 6 bases short and J 7 bases short, with 16 bases between. The CDR3 nucleotides read TGTGCCAGCAGCCCCGGGGGGGGCTGGAATTCACCCCTCCACTTT. Translation: CASSPGGGWNSPLHF.

The gene calls are TRBV10-3 and TRBJ1-1, with TRBD1 matching over 8 bases. The germline CDR1 and CDR2 sequences are ENHRY and SYGVKD. With V trimmed by 5 bases and J by 7 bases, 9 bases remained unmatched. This CDR3 contains 14 residues. CDR3 protein: CAISLSSGGVEAFF. CDR3 nucleotides: TGTGCCATCAGTCTAAGTTCAGGGGGCGTTGAAGCTTTCTTT.